Reported below is one T cell receptor (beta chain). The antigen is not known. This CDR3 has 15 residues. V lost 2 bases and J lost 5, with 15 bases in between. Looked up from germline, CDR1 is KGHSH and CDR2 is LQKENI. The sample originates from a study of STAT5B mutations in CD4+ large granular lymphocyte leukemia. Sequenced by immunoSEQ multiplex PCR; TCRdb stores in-frame clones only, minus some. This table has 30,000 to 40,000 clones, approximately 72% appearing once. Findings of the study overall: No patients shared main leukemic clonotypes, though roughly 23% appeared at low frequency elsewhere. Patient CD4-sorted repertoires stayed more clonal than healthy ones after leukemic-clone removal. 8/27 top patient clones versus 2/35 control clones were TRBV06-family.

The source material was CD4+ T cells from blood buffy coats. This clonotype was obtained from a human donor in good health. V is TRBV18 and J is TRBJ1-1; D ambiguous. The CDR3 DNA sequence: TGTGCCAGCTCACCAACGAGGGCGCGAAGGACTGAAGCTTTCTTT. Translation gives CASSPTRARRTEAFF.